This T cell receptor beta chain was captured in a study of blood T cell repertoires in COVID-19. CDR1 is PRHDT and CDR2 is FYEKMQ in the germline V gene (reference sequence). This CDR3 has 15 amino acids. Trimming pared 6 bases from V and 0 bases from J, leaving 12 bases between. Produced via immunoSEQ multiplex PCR; TCRdb's table is partial and in-frame only. The sample contains over 90,000 clones, roughly nine tenths of which appear only once. The rearrangement links TRBV13 to TRBJ1-3; tentatively, D is TRBD1 (5 bases). This sequence was found in a woman aged 70-85 years with acute or convalescent COVID-19. Sequencing was carried out using peripheral blood. This CDR3 is CASSPPGISGNTIYF. In DNA, the CDR3 is TGTGCCAGCAGTCCCCCAGGGATCTCTGGAAACACCATATATTTT.